This T cell receptor beta chain was observed in a study of cytomegalovirus exposure and HLA in healthy donors. Study conclusions and caveats: Later analysis showed most CMV-associated TCR beta chains appearing HLA-restricted.

Concerning this clone: The target antigen is unknown.

V lost 0 bases, J lost 0 bases, and 6 bases lay in between. Per the germline V gene, CDR1 is SEHNR and CDR2 is FQNEAQ (reference sequence). This CDR3 has 14 residues. The PCR was carried out with 60 Vbeta primers and 13 Jbeta primers. Assay used: immunoSEQ multiplex PCR; TCRdb lists only in-frame clones, some missing. The table lists about 160,000 clones, approximately 80% of them singletons. This receptor was identified in a male donor in good health and CMV-seropositive. The V and J genes are TRBV7-9 and TRBJ2-7, with D uncertain. Sequenced input: PBMCs. The CDR3 region is CASSLAENSYEQYF. The CDR3 DNA reads TGTGCCAGCAGCTTAGCAGAGAACTCCTACGAGCAGTACTTC.